This T cell receptor (beta chain) was found in a study of T cells in tuberculosis (dated by TCRdb to 2016 to 2018). Context from the whole study: In the study, CD1B tetramers and high-throughput TCR immunosequencing were combined to characterize T cells specific for the mycobacterial lipid antigen glucose monomycolate (GMM).

The germline V gene sets CDR1 to LGHNT and CDR2 to FRNRAP. Counted from cysteine to phenylalanine, this CDR3 has 16 amino acids. Left in the record is the CDR3 DNA by itself, 48 bases read in frame from the first base. Trimming takes 0 bases from V and 8 bases from J, and the germline ends sit 17 bases apart. Because TCR-alpha and TCR-beta chains were sequenced unpaired, no chain pairing information was available. The immunoSEQ multiplex PCR assay was used to generate TCR libraries, with TCR-beta and/or TCR-alpha/delta assays applied to each sample. Amplified TCR libraries were sequenced on the Illumina high-throughput platform. Concerning the study's data processing: Clustering and dimensionality reduction were performed using pairwise TCRdist distances among GMM-specific receptors from ex vivo sorted or in vitro expanded T cells. Sequence motifs defined by gene usage and CDR3 content were tested for enrichment in tetramer-positive versus tetramer-negative populations. As stored in TCRdb, this immuneACCESS dataset retains in-frame rearrangements with V and J assigned. A fraction of the clones does not appear; measured against another copy, unresolved V genes explain less than half of the discrepancy, and the remainder lacks a known reason. D and trimming were read from the DNA, whereas the V and J calls and clone size are those reported in that table. In all, the sample holds 55,000 to 70,000 clones, and under 90% of those were seen once. The ten top clones hold around 13% of the sample.

Worth noting for this clone: No qualities accompany the bases; no much larger clone lies one base away.

On the study overall, not on this receptor specifically: The stringent sort gate may have missed T cells binding the CD1B-GMM tetramer with low affinity.

PBMC were thawed, rested overnight, stained with GMM-loaded CD1B tetramer, a Live/Dead dye and anti-CD3, and then sorted on a FACS Aria II. CD1B tetramers were loaded with C32 glucose monomycolate purified from Rhodococcus equi. Before cryopreservation, the PBMC used for tetramer sorting had been depleted of CD14-expressing monocytes as part of a separate study. From each donor, around 100,000 tetramer-negative cells were also sorted and analyzed side by side with the tetramer-positive cells. GMM-loaded CD1B tetramers were used to sort antigen-specific T cells from several healthy South African adults.

The receptor was derived from an adult woman with latent tuberculosis. Source material: CD1b-GMM tetramer-negative cells sorted from PBMCs. The cell subset or site label corresponds to: T cells not binding CD1B-GMM tetramer, sorted from same donor. Recombination connected TRBV12-5 to TRBJ1-5, with the D gene not confidently named. The CDR3 here reads CASGLVRGRQLEPQHF. The sequenced DNA is TGTGCTAGTGGTTTGGTAAGAGGGAGGCAGCTTGAGCCCCAGCATTTT.